This entry features one TCR beta chain sequence. CDR1 and CDR2 from the germline V gene are MNHEY and SMNVEV (reference sequence). The germline V and J ends were trimmed by 2 bases and 0 bases, with 10 bases remaining between them. The CDR3 extends over 15 amino acids. This sample was taken from a study of blood T cell repertoires in COVID-19. As for the study in general: The origin of the acute and convalescent COVID-19 samples was the United States, Italy and Spain. T cells, B-cell-depleted T cells, or PBMCs provided the cDNA or gDNA that served as material.

As originally analysed: It was from reference gene primer amplification that nucleated cell counts were estimated. TCRdb's copy holds only in-frame clones and misses some; the assay was immunoSEQ multiplex PCR. Clone size and V and J calls were adopted from that table, with D and trimming inferred from the DNA. The sample shows about 69,000 clones, 60% to 80% of them seen only once. Material for sequencing was peripheral blood. The V call is TRBV27, the J call TRBJ1-1; perhaps TRBD1 as D (5 bases). This TCR derives from a man aged 55 to 70 with acute or convalescent COVID-19. The CDR3 reads CASSLDSHLNTEAFF. Written as DNA, the CDR3 is TGTGCCAGCAGTTTAGACAGTCACTTGAACACTGAAGCTTTCTTT.